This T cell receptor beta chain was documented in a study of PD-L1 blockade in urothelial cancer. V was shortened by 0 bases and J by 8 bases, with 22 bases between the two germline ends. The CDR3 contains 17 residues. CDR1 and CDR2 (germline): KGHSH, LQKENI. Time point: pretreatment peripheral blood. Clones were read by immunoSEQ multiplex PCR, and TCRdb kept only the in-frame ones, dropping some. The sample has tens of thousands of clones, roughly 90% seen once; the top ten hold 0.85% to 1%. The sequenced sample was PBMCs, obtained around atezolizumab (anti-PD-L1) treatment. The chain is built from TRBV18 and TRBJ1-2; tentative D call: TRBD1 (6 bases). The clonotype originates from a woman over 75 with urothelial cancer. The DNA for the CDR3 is TGTGCCAGCTCACCACCGTGGCAGGGAAGCGGCACAGGGGGCTACACCTTC. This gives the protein CASSPPWQGSGTGGYTF.